This T cell receptor beta chain was recorded in a study of blood T cell repertoires in COVID-19. Study context: The analysed material was cDNA or gDNA that came from T cells, B-cell-depleted T cells, or PBMCs.

Clones were sequenced by immunoSEQ multiplex PCR, and TCRdb holds only the in-frame ones, with some missing. The sample carries 250,000 or so clones, about 88% recorded once. From germline, CDR1 is DFQATT and CDR2 SNEGSKA (reference sequence). This CDR3 region has 19 residues. The V segment lost 3 bases and the J segment 0 bases; nucleotides outside the gene matches: 14. The receptor comes from an older woman with COVID-19, enrolled during active disease. The chain employs TRBV20-1 and TRBJ2-5; 12 bases fit TRBD2. Material for sequencing was peripheral blood. The CDR3 DNA reads TGCAGTGCTAGTAACCCCAGACTAGCGGGAGCCCTCAACCAAGAGACCCAGTACTTC. Its translation: CSASNPRLAGALNQETQYF.